These T cell receptor beta chains were read from a single sample in a study of vaccination and CD4 T cells after COVID-19. TCRdb processed the PCR reads anew with MiXCR; each CDR3 protein has one entry. The table includes more than 9,500 distinct CDR3 sequences, around 50% detected once. These receptors have no known antigen. Sequencing used CD4+ T cells from blood, cultured in vitro. The receptors here all came from a human donor who had recovered from COVID-19. The CDR3 runs from the conserved cysteine through the conserved F or W. A D gene is named only where the DNA matches it firmly. The size of a clone is reported for some rows only, either as once, few or many, or as a class for expanded clones.

j_gene | abundance | d_gene | v_gene | CDR3nt | CDR3aa
TRBJ2-2 | few | NA | TRBV6-1 | TGTGCCAGCAGTGAACCCCCCGCCGGGGAGCTGTTTTTT | CASSEPPAGELFF
TRBJ1-1 | NA | NA | TRBV21-1 | TGTGCCAGCAGCGACGGGACAGCAAACACTGAAGCTTTCTTT | CASSDGTANTEAFF
TRBJ1-6 | few | TRBD1 | TRBV27 | TGTGCCAGCAGTTCCAGGGGGCAGGAGTCACCCCTCCACTTT | CASSSRGQESPLHF
TRBJ2-7 | few | NA | TRBV6-1 | TGTGCCAGCAGTAGGGGACAATCGCTGTACTTC | CASSRGQSLYF
TRBJ2-3 | few | NA | TRBV6-1 | TGTGCCAGCGGAGAAGAGAGAATAGTAACGCAGTATTTT | CASGEERIVTQYF
TRBJ1-5 | NA | NA | TRBV28 | TGTGCCAGCAGCCCGATGGGGGGAAATAGCAATCAGCCCCAGCATTTT | CASSPMGGNSNQPQHF
TRBJ2-7 | NA | TRBD1 | TRBV7-3 | TGTGCCAGCAGCTTAAAGGGACAGGATGGACTTGCCTACGAGCAGTACTTC | CASSLKGQDGLAYEQYF
TRBJ2-1 | NA | TRBD1 | TRBV29-1 | TGCAGCGTTGAATTTACCGGGACAGGTACTTACAATGAGCAGTTCTTC | CSVEFTGTGTYNEQFF
TRBJ1-2 | NA | NA | TRBV28 | TGTGCCAGCAGGCCGGGAGCGACAGATACTTATGGCTACACCTTC | CASRPGATDTYGYTF
TRBJ2-5 | few | NA | TRBV2 | TGTGCCAGCAGTGAAACCTACCAGGGGCTTCAAGAGACCCAGTACTTC | CASSETYQGLQETQYF
TRBJ1-1 | NA | TRBD1 | TRBV18 | TGTGCCAGCTCATTCAGCCAGGGGGCGCGGGTCACTGAAGCTTTCTTT | CASSFSQGARVTEAFF
TRBJ2-2 | NA | NA | TRBV11-2 | TGTGCCAGCAGCCTACTGACTGGTCGCCGGGGCGGGGAGCTGTTTTTT | CASSLLTGRRGGELFF
TRBJ2-7 | NA | NA | TRBV6-1 | TGTGCCAGCAGTGATCTGGGGCCCTACGAGCAGTACTTC | CASSDLGPYEQYF
TRBJ2-7 | NA | NA | TRBV29-1 | TGCAGCGTTGTGGGGACGCACTACGAGCAGTACTTC | CSVVGTHYEQYF
TRBJ2-7 | few | NA | TRBV20-1 | TGCAGTGCTAGAGATCTCGATGGTTACGAGCAGTACTTC | CSARDLDGYEQYF
TRBJ1-2 | NA | NA | TRBV28 | TGTGCCAGCAGTTTATTAGTGCGGTACTATGGCTACACCTTC | CASSLLVRYYGYTF
TRBJ1-5 | few | NA | TRBV7-8 | TGTGCCAGCAGCTTAGAGACAAGTTATAGCAATCAGCCCCAGCATTTT | CASSLETSYSNQPQHF
TRBJ1-1 | NA | NA | TRBV9 | TGTGCCAGCAGCACACAGCCCTATCCAGGAACTGAAGCTTTCTTT | CASSTQPYPGTEAFF
TRBJ2-5 | NA | NA | TRBV20-1 | TGCAGTGCTAGTGGTGCGTACCAAGAGACCCAGTACTTC | CSASGAYQETQYF
TRBJ1-5 | NA | NA | TRBV6-1 | TGTGCCAGCAGGGGGGAACAGGGTATCAATCAGCCCCAGCATTTT | CASRGEQGINQPQHF